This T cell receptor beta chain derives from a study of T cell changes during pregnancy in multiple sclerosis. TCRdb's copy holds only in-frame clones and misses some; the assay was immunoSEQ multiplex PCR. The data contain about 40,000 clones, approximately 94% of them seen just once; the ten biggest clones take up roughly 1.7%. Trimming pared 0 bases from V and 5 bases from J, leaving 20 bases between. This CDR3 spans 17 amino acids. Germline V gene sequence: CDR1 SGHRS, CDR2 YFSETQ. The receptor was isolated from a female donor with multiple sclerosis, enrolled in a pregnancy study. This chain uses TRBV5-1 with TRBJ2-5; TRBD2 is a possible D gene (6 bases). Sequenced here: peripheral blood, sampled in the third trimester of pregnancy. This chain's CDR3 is CASSLGLLWLGRETQYF. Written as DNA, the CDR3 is TGCGCCAGCAGCTTGGGTCTTTTGTGGCTAGGGAGGGAGACCCAGTACTTC.